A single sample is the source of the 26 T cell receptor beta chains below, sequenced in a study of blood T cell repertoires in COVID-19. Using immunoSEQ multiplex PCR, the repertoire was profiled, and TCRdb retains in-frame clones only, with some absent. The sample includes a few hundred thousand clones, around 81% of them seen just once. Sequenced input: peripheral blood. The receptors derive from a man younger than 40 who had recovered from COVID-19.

The CDR3: CASSEIETSWAFF. CDR3 nucleotides: TGTGCCAGCAGTGAAATCGAGACTTCATGGGCTTTCTTT. V gene TRBV6-1 combines with J gene TRBJ1-1; no firm D call. In germline, CDR1 is MNHNS, CDR2 SASEGT. CDR3 size: 13 residues. The germline V and J ends were trimmed by 2 bases and 11 bases, with 15 bases remaining between them.

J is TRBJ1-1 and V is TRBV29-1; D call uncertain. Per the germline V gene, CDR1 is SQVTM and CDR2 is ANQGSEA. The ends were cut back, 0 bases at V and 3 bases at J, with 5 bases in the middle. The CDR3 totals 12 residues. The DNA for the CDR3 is TGCAGCGTTGAAGATCAGTACACTGAAGCTTTCTTT. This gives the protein CSVEDQYTEAFF.

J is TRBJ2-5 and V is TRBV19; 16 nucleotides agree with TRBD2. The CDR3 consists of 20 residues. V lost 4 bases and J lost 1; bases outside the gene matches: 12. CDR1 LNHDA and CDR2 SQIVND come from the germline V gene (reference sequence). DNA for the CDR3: TGTGCCAGTAGTACGCAAGTTCCGGGACTAGCGGGGGGGCTCCAAGAGACCCAGTACTTC. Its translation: CASSTQVPGLAGGLQETQYF.

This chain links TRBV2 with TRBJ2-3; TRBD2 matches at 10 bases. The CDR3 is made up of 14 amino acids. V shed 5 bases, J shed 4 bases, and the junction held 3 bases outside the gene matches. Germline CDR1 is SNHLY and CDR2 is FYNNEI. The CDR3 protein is CASSSGGVADTQYF. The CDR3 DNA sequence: TGTGCCAGCAGTAGCGGGGGGGTAGCAGATACGCAGTATTTT. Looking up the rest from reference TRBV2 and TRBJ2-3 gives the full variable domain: EPEVTQTPSHQVTQMGQEVILRCVPISNHLYFYWYRQILGQKVEFLVSFYNNEISEKSEIFDDQFSVERPDGSNFTLKIRSTKLEDSAMYFCASSSGGVADTQYFGPGTRLTVL.

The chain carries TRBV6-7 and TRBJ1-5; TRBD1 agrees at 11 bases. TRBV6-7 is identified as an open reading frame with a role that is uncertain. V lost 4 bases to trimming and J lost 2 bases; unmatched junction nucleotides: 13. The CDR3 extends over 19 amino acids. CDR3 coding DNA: TGTGCCAGCAGTTCCCCGGGACAGGGGGGTTTTGTATGCAATCAGCCCCAGCATTTT. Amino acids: CASSSPGQGGFVCNQPQHF.

As DNA, the CDR3 is TGTGCCAGCACATTTCGGTCTGAAGCTTTCTTT. Translating it yields CASTFRSEAFF. V gene TRBV28 combines with J gene TRBJ1-1, with D unclear. The length of the CDR3 is 11 residues. The V and J ends lost 7 bases and 6 bases respectively, with 9 bases between them. Germline V gene data show CDR1 as MDHEN and CDR2 as SYDVKM.

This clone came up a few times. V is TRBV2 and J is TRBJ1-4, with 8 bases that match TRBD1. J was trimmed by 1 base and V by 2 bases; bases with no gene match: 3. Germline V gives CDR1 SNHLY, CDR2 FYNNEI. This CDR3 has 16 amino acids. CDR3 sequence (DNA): TGTGCCAGCAGTGAACAGGGGGCACGAACTAATGAAAAACTGTTTTTT. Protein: CASSEQGARTNEKLFF.

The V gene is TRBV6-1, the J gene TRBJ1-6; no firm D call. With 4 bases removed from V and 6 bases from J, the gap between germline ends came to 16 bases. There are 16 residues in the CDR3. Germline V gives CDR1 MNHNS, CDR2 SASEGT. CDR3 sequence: CASSVLPRRFNSPLHF. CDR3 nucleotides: TGTGCCAGCAGTGTCCTCCCTAGGCGGTTTAATTCACCCCTCCACTTT.

CDR3: CASSMKRATDTQYF. CDR3 sequence (DNA): TGCGCCAGCAGCATGAAGCGGGCCACAGATACGCAGTATTTT. The genes are TRBV5-1 and TRBJ2-3; maybe TRBD2 (6 bases). The CDR3 extends over 14 amino acids. Per germline, CDR1 SGHRS and CDR2 YFSETQ. V was trimmed by 4 bases and J by 2 bases, leaving 11 bases between them.

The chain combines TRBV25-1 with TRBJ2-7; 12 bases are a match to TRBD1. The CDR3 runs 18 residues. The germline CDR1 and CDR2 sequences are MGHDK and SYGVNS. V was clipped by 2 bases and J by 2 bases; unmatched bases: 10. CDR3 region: CASSEGTGGHIDTYEQYV. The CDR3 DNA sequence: TGTGCCAGCAGTGAAGGGACAGGGGGCCATATTGACACCTACGAGCAGTACGTC.

DNA of the CDR3: TGTGCCAGCAGCCAGACAGACACTGAAGCTTTCTTT. Translation: CASSQTDTEAFF. The rearrangement joins TRBV28 to TRBJ1-1; possible D gene TRBD1, 5 bases. There are 12 residues in the CDR3. In germline, CDR1 is MDHEN, CDR2 SYDVKM. Trimming cost V 6 bases and J 3 bases, with 8 bases left between them.

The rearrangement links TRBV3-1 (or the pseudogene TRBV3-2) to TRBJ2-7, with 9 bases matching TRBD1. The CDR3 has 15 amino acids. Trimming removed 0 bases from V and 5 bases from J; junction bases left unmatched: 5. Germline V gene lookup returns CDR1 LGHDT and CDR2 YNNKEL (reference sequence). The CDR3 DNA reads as TGTGCCAGCAGCCAAGATCTGGGACAGGGAAACGAGCAGTACTTC. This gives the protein CASSQDLGQGNEQYF.

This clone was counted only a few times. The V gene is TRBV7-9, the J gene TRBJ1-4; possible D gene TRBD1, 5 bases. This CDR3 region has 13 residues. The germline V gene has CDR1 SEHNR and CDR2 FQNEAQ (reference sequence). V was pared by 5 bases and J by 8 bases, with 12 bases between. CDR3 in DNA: TGTGCCAGCAGCCCGGACATAAGAGAAAAACTGTTTTTT. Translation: CASSPDIREKLFF.

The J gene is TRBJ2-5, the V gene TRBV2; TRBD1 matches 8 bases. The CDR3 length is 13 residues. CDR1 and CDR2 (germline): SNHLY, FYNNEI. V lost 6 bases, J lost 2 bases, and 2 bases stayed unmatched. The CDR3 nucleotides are TGTGCCAGCAGGAGGACAGGGCAAGAGACCCAGTACTTC. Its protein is CASRRTGQETQYF.

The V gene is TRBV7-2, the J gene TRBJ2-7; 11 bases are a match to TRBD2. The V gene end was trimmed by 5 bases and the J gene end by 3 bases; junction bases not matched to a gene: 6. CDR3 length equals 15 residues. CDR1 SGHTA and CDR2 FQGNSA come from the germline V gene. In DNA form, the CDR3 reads TGTGCCAGCAGCCAACTAGCGGGGGACGGCTACGAGCAGTACTTC. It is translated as CASSQLAGDGYEQYF.

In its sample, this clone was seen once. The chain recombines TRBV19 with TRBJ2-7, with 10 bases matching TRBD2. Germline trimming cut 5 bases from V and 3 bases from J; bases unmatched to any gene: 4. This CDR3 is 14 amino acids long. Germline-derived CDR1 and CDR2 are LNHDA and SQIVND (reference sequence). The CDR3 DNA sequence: TGTGCCAGTAGTCCCACTAGCGGGGACTACGAGCAGTACTTC. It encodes CASSPTSGDYEQYF.

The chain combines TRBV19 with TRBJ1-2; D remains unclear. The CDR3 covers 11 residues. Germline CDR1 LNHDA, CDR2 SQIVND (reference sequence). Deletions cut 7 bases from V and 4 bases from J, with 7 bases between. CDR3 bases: TGTGCCAGTACTAACTTCTATGGCTACACCTTC. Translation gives CASTNFYGYTF.

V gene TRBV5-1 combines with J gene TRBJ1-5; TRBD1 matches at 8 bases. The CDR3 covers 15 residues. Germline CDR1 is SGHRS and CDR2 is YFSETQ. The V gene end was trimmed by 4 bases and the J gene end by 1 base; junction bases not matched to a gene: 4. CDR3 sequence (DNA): TGCGCCAGCAGCATGACAGGGGAAAGCAATCAGCCCCAGCATTTT. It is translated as CASSMTGESNQPQHF.

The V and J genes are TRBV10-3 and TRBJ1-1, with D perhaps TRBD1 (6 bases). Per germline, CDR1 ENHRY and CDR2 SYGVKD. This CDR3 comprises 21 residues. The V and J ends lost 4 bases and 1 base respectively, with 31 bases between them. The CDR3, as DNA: TGTGCCATCAGTGCCCCCCCCCTACAACGGGGGGGCGGAGGCGGGAACACTGAAGCTTTCTTT. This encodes CAISAPPLQRGGGGGNTEAFF.

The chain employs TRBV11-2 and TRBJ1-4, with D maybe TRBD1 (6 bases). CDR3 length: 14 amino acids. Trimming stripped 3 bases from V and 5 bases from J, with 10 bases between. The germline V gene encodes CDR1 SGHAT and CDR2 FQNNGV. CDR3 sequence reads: CASSFGTSNEKLFF. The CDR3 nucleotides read TGTGCCAGCAGCTTCGGGACATCAAATGAAAAACTGTTTTTT.

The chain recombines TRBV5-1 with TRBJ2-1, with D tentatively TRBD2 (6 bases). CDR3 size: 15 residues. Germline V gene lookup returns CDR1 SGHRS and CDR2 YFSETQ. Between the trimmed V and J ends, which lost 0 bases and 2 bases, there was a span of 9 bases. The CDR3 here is CASSLAGETYNEQFF. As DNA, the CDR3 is TGCGCCAGCAGCTTGGCGGGGGAAACCTACAATGAGCAGTTCTTC.

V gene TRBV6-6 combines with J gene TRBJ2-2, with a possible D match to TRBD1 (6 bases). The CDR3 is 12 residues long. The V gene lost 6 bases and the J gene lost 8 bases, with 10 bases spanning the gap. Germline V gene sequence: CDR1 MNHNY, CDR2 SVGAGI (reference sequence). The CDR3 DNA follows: TGTGCCAGCAGGGGGGCGTCGGGGGAGCTGTTTTTT. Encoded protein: CASRGASGELFF.

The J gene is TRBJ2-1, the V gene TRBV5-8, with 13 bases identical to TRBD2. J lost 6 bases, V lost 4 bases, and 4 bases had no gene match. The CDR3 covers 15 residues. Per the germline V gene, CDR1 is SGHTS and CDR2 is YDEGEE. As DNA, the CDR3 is TGTGCCAGCAGCCTCAGACTAGCGGGGGGCAATGAGCAGTTCTTC. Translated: CASSLRLAGGNEQFF.

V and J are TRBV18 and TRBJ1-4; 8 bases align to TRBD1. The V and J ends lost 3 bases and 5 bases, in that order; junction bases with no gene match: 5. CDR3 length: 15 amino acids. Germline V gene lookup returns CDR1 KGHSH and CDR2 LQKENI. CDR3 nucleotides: TGTGCCAGCTCACCGATCGACAGGGGAAATGAAAAACTGTTTTTT. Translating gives CASSPIDRGNEKLFF.

The DNA of the CDR3 is TGTGCCAGCAGTGACTCGGGGACAACGAACACCGGGGAGCTGTTTTTT. It yields the protein CASSDSGTTNTGELFF. V is TRBV6-4 and J is TRBJ2-2; the D gene is possibly TRBD1 (6 bases). This CDR3 comprises 16 residues. The ends were cut back, 0 bases at V and 0 bases at J, with 8 bases in the middle. Per the germline V gene, CDR1 is MRHNA and CDR2 is SNTAGT.

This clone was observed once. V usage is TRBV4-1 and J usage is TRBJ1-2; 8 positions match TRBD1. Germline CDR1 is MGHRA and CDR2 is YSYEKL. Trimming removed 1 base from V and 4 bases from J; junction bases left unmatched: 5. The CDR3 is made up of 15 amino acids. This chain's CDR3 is CASSQGRDRSYGYTF. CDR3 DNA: TGCGCCAGCAGCCAAGGGAGGGACAGGAGCTATGGCTACACCTTC.